One sample yielded the 29 T cell receptor beta chains listed below, sequenced in a study of T cell responses to AZD1222 COVID-19 vaccine. Libraries were prepared by immunoSEQ multiplex PCR; TCRdb keeps only in-frame clonotypes and omits some of them. The sample consists of 80,000 to 90,000 clones, approximately 90% of them appearing once. The source material was peripheral blood, sampled 28 days after the second AZD1222 dose. These receptor sequences come from an adult who received the AZD1222 COVID-19 vaccine.

The CDR3 loop is CASRVTGYSGNTIYF. CDR3 in DNA: TGTGCCAGCAGGGTAACAGGGTACTCTGGAAACACCATATATTTT. The chain joins TRBV6-5 to TRBJ1-3, with a weak D call TRBD1 (6 bases). The CDR3 is 15 amino acids. Per germline, CDR1 MNHEY and CDR2 SVGAGI. Trimming cost V 6 bases and J 0 bases, with 12 bases left between them.

V is TRBV5-6 and J is TRBJ1-5; D not certain. The length of the CDR3 is 16 residues. Germline V gene sequence: CDR1 SGHDT, CDR2 YYEEEE. V dropped 1 base and J dropped 6 bases, with 17 bases sitting between them. The CDR3 bases are TGTGCCAGCAGCTTGAAAGGGAAAGAACTCAGTCAGCCCCAGCATTTT. It codes for CASSLKGKELSQPQHF.

This chain connects TRBV5-1 to TRBJ1-4, with 12 positions matching TRBD1. The germline gives CDR1 SGHRS, CDR2 YFSETQ. The CDR3 loop spans 18 amino acids. The V segment lost 2 bases and the J segment 0 bases; nucleotides outside the gene matches: 5. CDR3 in amino acids: CASSFRDRGPATNEKLFF. In DNA form, the CDR3 reads TGCGCCAGCAGCTTCCGGGACAGGGGGCCCGCAACTAATGAAAAACTGTTTTTT.

This clone was counted only a few times. The chain links TRBV28 to TRBJ2-2; TRBD1 agrees at 9 bases. The CDR3 covers 15 residues. With V trimmed by 3 bases and J by 4 bases, 3 bases remained unmatched. Germline CDR1 is MDHEN and CDR2 is SYDVKM. For the CDR3, the DNA is TGTGCCAGCAGTTTTTTGACAGGGGGCACCGGGGAGCTGTTTTTT. It encodes CASSFLTGGTGELFF. Drawing the rest from reference TRBV28 and TRBJ2-2, the complete variable domain is DVKVTQSSRYLVKRTGEKVFLECVQDMDHENMFWYRQDPGLGLRLIYFSYDVKMKEKGDIPEGYSVSREKKERFSLILESASTNQTSMYLCASSFLTGGTGELFFGEGSRLTVL.

This chain joins TRBV18 and TRBJ1-2; TRBD1 is a possible D gene (6 bases). The CDR3 consists of 15 residues. Trimming took 2 bases from V and 9 from J, leaving 19 bases between them. Germline V gives CDR1 KGHSH, CDR2 LQKENI. This CDR3 reads CASSPLMEGQISYTF. The CDR3 DNA sequence: TGTGCCAGCTCACCATTGATGGAGGGACAAATTAGCTACACCTTC.

The V gene is TRBV7-2, the J gene TRBJ1-4; D is undetermined. Deletions cut 6 bases from V and 0 bases from J, with 17 bases between. Germline CDR1 and CDR2: SGHTA and FQGNSA. This CDR3 region has 17 residues. For the CDR3, the DNA is TGTGCCAGCAGTCCCAAGACGAGAATTGCAACTAATGAAAAACTGTTTTTT. Residues: CASSPKTRIATNEKLFF.

V is TRBV4-3 and J is TRBJ1-3; 9 nucleotides line up with TRBD1. Germline V gene lookup returns CDR1 LGHNA and CDR2 YSLEER. Trimming at V came to 0 bases and at J to 4 bases, leaving 4 bases not matched to a gene. The CDR3 extends over 16 amino acids. The CDR3 is CASSQDLGTGGNTIYF. CDR3 nucleotide sequence: TGCGCCAGCAGCCAAGATTTAGGGACAGGGGGAAACACCATATATTTT.

The J gene is TRBJ1-2, the V gene TRBV15; D gene uncertain. Deletions cut 5 bases from V and 0 bases from J, with 25 bases between. Germline CDR1 LNHNV, CDR2 YYDKDF (reference sequence). This CDR3 has 19 amino acids. The CDR3 is CATSRNSVGSSLSNYGYTF. In DNA form, the CDR3 reads TGTGCCACCAGCCGAAACAGCGTTGGCAGCTCCTTATCTAACTATGGCTACACCTTC.

The chain joins TRBV5-4 to TRBJ1-1; D is perhaps TRBD1 (6 bases). The CDR3 totals 15 residues. Trimming removed 4 bases from V and 3 bases from J, with 16 bases in between. Per germline, CDR1 SGHNT and CDR2 YYREEE (reference sequence). In nucleotides, the CDR3 is TGTGCCAGCAGCGCTGGACAGTTTCGAGACACTGAAGCTTTCTTT. Translation gives CASSAGQFRDTEAFF.

The chain links TRBV27 to TRBJ1-6, with 11 positions matching TRBD1. Trimming cost V 5 bases and J 9 bases; bases outside gene matches: 9. This CDR3 has 16 residues. Germline CDR1 MNHEY, CDR2 SMNVEV (reference sequence). CDR3 sequence: CASSTGTGGGTSPLHF. CDR3 DNA: TGTGCCAGCAGTACCGGGACAGGGGGAGGCACTTCACCCCTCCACTTT.

The rearrangement uses TRBV23-1 and TRBJ2-5; 8 nucleotides line up with TRBD1. TRBV23-1 is treated as an ORF (open reading frame) with a function not yet certain. V dropped 2 bases and J dropped 5; count of bases not matched to a gene: 19. The CDR3 loop spans 19 amino acids. The CDR3 sequence: CASSQHEHGQGGVRETQYF. Written as DNA, the CDR3 is TGCGCCAGCAGTCAACACGAACACGGACAGGGTGGGGTCCGTGAGACCCAGTACTTC.

The genes are TRBV9 and TRBJ1-3; a weak D match, TRBD1 (5 bases). The CDR3 sequence is 15 residues long. The germline gives CDR1 SGDLS, CDR2 YYNGEE. Trimming pared 4 bases from V and 0 bases from J, leaving 11 bases between. This chain's CDR3 is CASSSFDSSGNTIYF. Written as DNA, the CDR3 is TGTGCCAGCAGCTCCTTCGACAGCTCTGGAAACACCATATATTTT.

This chain connects TRBV27 to TRBJ1-5, with 9 bases identical to TRBD1. The CDR3 is 14 residues long. V shed 5 bases and J 5 bases; nucleotides not matched to a gene: 4. CDR1 MNHEY and CDR2 SMNVEV come from the germline V gene (reference sequence). CDR3 sequence reads: CASSLTGGDQPQHF. For the CDR3, the DNA is TGTGCCAGCAGTCTGACAGGGGGAGATCAGCCCCAGCATTTT.

This clone was seen more than once but under ten times. This chain uses TRBV5-1 with TRBJ2-2; 8 nucleotides agree with TRBD1. CDR3 length: 13 amino acids. Germline loops: CDR1 SGHRS, CDR2 YFSETQ. Trimming took 8 bases from V and 1 from J; bases not matched to a gene: 1. CDR3 sequence (DNA): TGCGCCAGTGGGACAGGGAACACCGGGGAGCTGTTTTTT. It codes for CASGTGNTGELFF.

The chain couples TRBV6-2 or TRBV6-3 to TRBJ1-2; no firm D call. Trimming stripped 0 bases from V and 3 bases from J, with 20 bases between. CDR1 and CDR2 (germline): MNHEY, SVGEGT. The CDR3 is 18 amino acids. CDR3 sequence (DNA): TGTGCCAGCAGTTACTCAACACCATTGGGGAGAGGTGACTATGGCTACACCTTC. It specifies CASSYSTPLGRGDYGYTF.

V and J are TRBV5-8 and TRBJ1-1; the D gene is possibly TRBD1 (6 bases). Trimming took 5 bases from V and 11 from J, leaving 16 bases between them. CDR3 length: 12 amino acids. From germline, CDR1 is SGHTS and CDR2 YDEGEE. Written as DNA, the CDR3 is TGTGCCAGCAGACAGGAACAGGGTCGGGCTTTCTTT. This translates into CASRQEQGRAFF.

The rearrangement links TRBV6-5 to TRBJ1-2; possible D gene TRBD1, 6 bases. The CDR3 loop spans 16 amino acids. Trimming removed 0 bases at V and 4 bases at J, with 15 bases between. CDR1 and CDR2 (germline): MNHEY, SVGAGI. The CDR3: CASSYSLQGSGYGYTF. For the CDR3, the DNA is TGTGCCAGCAGTTACTCGCTGCAGGGGTCGGGCTATGGCTACACCTTC.

This rearrangement joins TRBV10-3 to TRBJ1-1, with 9 bases lining up with TRBD1. Germline V gives CDR1 ENHRY, CDR2 SYGVKD. The CDR3 is 15 amino acids. V lost 8 bases to trimming and J lost 1 base; unmatched junction nucleotides: 8. CDR3 protein: CAIGNPGQGNTEAFF. For the CDR3, the DNA is TGTGCCATCGGTAACCCGGGACAGGGGAACACTGAAGCTTTCTTT.

V and J are TRBV11-3 and TRBJ2-1; D possibly corresponds to TRBD1 (5 bases). V lost 5 bases to trimming and J lost 4 bases, with 21 bases between them. CDR1 and CDR2 (germline): SGHNT, YENEEA. The CDR3 is made up of 17 amino acids. In DNA, the CDR3 is TGTGCCAGCAGCCAAGTGGCCAGGGCCAGGATTTACAATGAGCAGTTCTTC. Translating it yields CASSQVARARIYNEQFF.

This clone was found a few times. The chain couples TRBV7-8 to TRBJ2-7; D tentatively reads TRBD1 or TRBD2 (5 bases each). This CDR3 has 15 amino acids. The germline V gene has CDR1 SGHVS and CDR2 FQNEAQ. Trimming shortened V by 5 bases and J by 0 bases, and 14 bases separated the two germline ends. The chain's CDR3 is CASSLGTGSSYEQYF. CDR3 coding DNA: TGTGCCAGCAGCCTCGGGACGGGGAGCTCCTACGAGCAGTACTTC.

The chain uses TRBV2 and TRBJ2-1, with TRBD1 identical over 11 bases. CDR3 length equals 14 residues. V was clipped by 7 bases and J by 8 bases; unmatched bases: 7. Germline CDR1 is SNHLY and CDR2 is FYNNEI. CDR3 region: CASTTDRGRDEQFF. Written as DNA, the CDR3 is TGTGCCAGCACCACGGACAGGGGGCGGGATGAGCAGTTCTTC.

The J gene is TRBJ1-1, the V gene TRBV18, with D tentatively TRBD1 (6 bases). The CDR3 covers 15 residues. The V end was cut by 2 bases, the J end by 4 bases, with 14 bases between. The germline V gene has CDR1 KGHSH and CDR2 LQKENI. CDR3 sequence (DNA): TGTGCCAGCTCACCAACGCTCCAACAGGGCACTGAAGCTTTCTTT. This codes for CASSPTLQQGTEAFF.

This clone has only one observation. V usage is TRBV9 and J usage is TRBJ2-3, with D possibly TRBD2 on 7 matching bases. Germline V CDR1 and CDR2: SGDLS, YYNGEE. The CDR3 consists of 14 residues. Trimming stripped 3 bases from V and 5 bases from J, with 13 bases between. CDR3 nucleotides: TGTGCCAGCAGCGGTAGGGGGGGAGGAGATACGCAGTATTTT. Amino acids: CASSGRGGGDTQYF.

Notes on this clone: Other nucleotide sequences from this sample produce the same CDR3. The V and J genes are TRBV7-9 and TRBJ1-4; 7 bases agree with TRBD1. The germline V gene has CDR1 SEHNR and CDR2 FQNEAQ (reference sequence). Trimming took 5 bases from V and 4 from J; bases not matched to a gene: 4. This CDR3 is built from 14 residues. CDR3 amino acids: CASSLRQGNEKLFF. The CDR3 region has the DNA TGTGCCAGCAGCCTTAGACAGGGTAATGAAAAACTGTTTTTT.

This chain connects TRBV10-3 to TRBJ2-7; 12 positions match TRBD1. The CDR3 is 14 residues long. J lost 7 bases, V lost 5 bases, and 6 bases had no gene match. Germline assignment: CDR1 ENHRY and CDR2 SYGVKD. The CDR3, as DNA: TGTGCCATCAGTACGGGACAGGGGGCATGGGAGCAGTACTTC. Its translation: CAISTGQGAWEQYF.

The chain uses TRBV4-3 and TRBJ2-1; TRBD2 matches at 10 bases. This CDR3 comprises 16 residues. J lost 9 bases, V lost 0 bases, and 8 bases had no gene match. The V gene's germline CDR1 is LGHNA and CDR2 YSLEER. The CDR3 DNA is TGCGCCAGCAGCCAAGATCCCCCAGCGGGGGGGCCTGAGCAGTTCTTC. Translated: CASSQDPPAGGPEQFF.

CDR3 sequence reads: CASSQGGGQGLGEQYF. As DNA, the CDR3 is TGTGCCAGCAGCCAAGGAGGGGGACAGGGACTCGGCGAGCAGTACTTC. V is TRBV3-1 (or the pseudogene TRBV3-2) and J is TRBJ2-7; 9 bases fit TRBD1. Germline V lookup: CDR1 LGHDT, CDR2 YNNKEL (reference sequence). Unmatched junction bases numbered 10, after V lost 1 base and J lost 6 bases. This CDR3 spans 16 amino acids.

V and J are TRBV7-2 and TRBJ1-4, with a possible D match to TRBD1 (5 bases). CDR3 size: 16 residues. Trimming shortened V by 1 base and J by 4 bases, and 13 bases separated the two germline ends. Germline CDR1 and CDR2: SGHTA and FQGNSA. DNA for the CDR3: TGTGCCAGCAGCTTAGAGAGGGGTTCGGTTAATGAAAAACTGTTTTTT. Residues: CASSLERGSVNEKLFF.

J is TRBJ2-7 and V is TRBV3-1 (or the pseudogene TRBV3-2); D could derive from TRBD1 or TRBD2 (6 bases each). Germline CDR1 reads LGHDT; CDR2 reads YNNKEL (reference sequence). V was cut by 0 bases and J by 0 bases, with 18 bases left in between. This CDR3 has 18 residues. For the CDR3, the DNA is TGTGCCAGCAGCCAAGACCTCGGGGGCGGGACCAGCTCCTACGAGCAGTACTTC. Its translation: CASSQDLGGGTSSYEQYF.